Each of the 2 T cell receptor beta chains below was sequenced from the same sample in a study of T cell responses to AZD1222 COVID-19 vaccine. Measured with immunoSEQ multiplex PCR; TCRdb has only the in-frame clones, and not every one. The repertoire consists of 120,000 or so clones, with 92% occurring once and the leading ten covering approximately 1.1%. Specimen: peripheral blood, collected on day 0 of AZD1222 vaccination. The receptors derive from an adult in good health.

The rearrangement uses TRBV5-1 and TRBJ2-7, with 7 bases matching TRBD1. Germline values: CDR1 SGHRS, CDR2 YFSETQ. CDR3 length: 16 amino acids. With 5 bases clipped from V and 8 bases from J, the junction kept 19 bases outside the gene matches. CDR3 loop: CASSERQGVNRLKQYF. The DNA of the CDR3 is TGCGCCAGCAGTGAGAGACAGGGTGTAAATAGGTTAAAGCAGTACTTC. Supplemented by reference TRBV5-1 and TRBJ2-7, the full variable domain reads KAGVTQTPRYLIKTRGQQVTLSCSPISGHRSVSWYQQTPGQGLQFLFEYFSETQRNKGNFPGRFSGRQFSNSRSEMNVSTLELGDSALYLCASSERQGVNRLKQYFGPGTRLTVT.

The chain links TRBV21-1 to TRBJ2-1. TRBV21-1 is classified as a pseudogene. The CDR3 is 16 amino acids. CDR3 nucleotide sequence: TGTGCCAGCAGCAATAGGAAGTCTGATCAGCACAATGAGCAGTTCTTC. Amino acids: CASSNRKSDQHNEQFF.